This T cell receptor beta chain was obtained from a study of response to subunit inactivated influenza vaccine. Notes on the study in general: Seasonal influenza vaccination, on each occasion, was suggested by the authors to recruit few new T cells.

TCRdb processed the RT-PCR reads anew with MiXCR; each CDR3 protein has one entry. The sample carries 750,000 to 850,000 distinct CDR3 sequences, around 18% recorded once. Germline V lookup: CDR1 MRHNA, CDR2 SNTAGT. This CDR3 comprises 13 residues. The V end lost 2 bases, the J end lost 4 bases, and 5 bases lay between the germline ends. As regards this clonotype: What it binds is not known.

This clonotype was obtained from a man in his forties or fifties who received an inactivated influenza vaccine. The rearrangement joins TRBV6-4 to TRBJ2-2; D remains ambiguous. Sequencing was performed on PBMCs from blood, taken 4 to 6 days after vaccination. CDR3 residues: CASSDATTGELFF. The CDR3 coding sequence is TGTGCCAGCAGTGACGCAACCACCGGGGAGCTGTTTTTT.